Below, 7 T cell receptor beta chains from the same sample are listed, as sequenced in a study of cytomegalovirus exposure and HLA in healthy donors (dated by TCRdb to about 2017). The library relied on the immunoSEQ multiplex PCR assay. For the multiplex PCR, a mixture combining 60 forward primers for TCR Vbeta segments and 13 reverse primers for TCR Jbeta segments was used. TCRdb mirrors the immuneACCESS table, restricted to in-frame sequences. Some clones are absent from its copies; in checked studies, under half trace to an unresolved V gene, and the reason for the others is unknown. Across this sample there are under 150,000 clones, with about 74% seen only once. Of the sample, 3.4% is held by the ten largest clones. Input material: PBMCs. These receptors all stem from a man between 25 and 39 years old in good health and CMV-seronegative.

The chain joins TRBV30 to TRBJ1-6; D possibly corresponds to TRBD1 (6 bases). CDR3 length: 13 amino acids. The V end was cut by 5 bases, the J end by 7 bases, with 12 bases between. The germline gives CDR1 GTSNPN, CDR2 SVGIG (reference sequence). DNA of the CDR3: TGTGCCTGGGGACAGTCGGAGAATTCACCCCTCCACTTT. This translates into CAWGQSENSPLHF.

The J gene is TRBJ1-2, the V gene TRBV28; D is unclear. The ends were cut back, 2 bases at V and 4 bases at J, with 11 bases in the middle. Germline V gives CDR1 MDHEN, CDR2 SYDVKM. The CDR3 is 14 residues long. The CDR3 nucleotides are TGTGCCAGCAGTTTAGTAGGCGGCATCTATGGCTACACCTTC. Translating gives CASSLVGGIYGYTF.

The rearrangement uses TRBV7-3 and TRBJ2-3; 9 bases are a match to TRBD1. This CDR3 has 17 residues. Unmatched junction bases numbered 11, after V lost 1 base and J lost 6 bases. Germline V gene lookup returns CDR1 SGHTA and CDR2 FQGTGA. The chain's CDR3 is CASSLMGQGVVGDTQYF. The CDR3 coding sequence is TGTGCCAGCAGCTTAATGGGACAGGGCGTAGTGGGGGATACGCAGTATTTT.

V is TRBV19 and J is TRBJ1-2; no clear D gene. V gave up 3 bases and J gave up 4 bases, with 9 bases separating them. Germline loops: CDR1 LNHDA, CDR2 SQIVND (reference sequence). CDR3 length equals 13 residues. The CDR3 sequence: CASSMRQTYGYTF. The CDR3, as DNA: TGTGCCAGTAGTATGAGGCAGACCTATGGCTACACCTTC. Full variable domain (remainder filled in from reference TRBV19 and TRBJ1-2): DGGITQSPKYLFRKEGQNVTLSCEQNLNHDAMYWYRQDPGQGLRLIYYSQIVNDFQKGDIAEGYSVSREKKESFPLTVTSAQKNPTAFYLCASSMRQTYGYTFGSGTRLTVV.

The sample holds one count of this clone. This chain links TRBV18 with TRBJ2-3; 7 bases match TRBD1. The CDR3 is 15 amino acids. The V segment lost 4 bases and the J segment 2 bases; nucleotides outside the gene matches: 6. Germline assignment: CDR1 KGHSH and CDR2 LQKENI. The chain's CDR3 is CASSLSGTDTDTQYF. In DNA form, the CDR3 reads TGTGCCAGCTCACTTTCCGGGACAGACACAGATACGCAGTATTTT.

This chain connects TRBV19 to TRBJ1-2; possible D gene TRBD1, 6 bases. The CDR3 is 14 residues long. V lost 7 bases and J 4 bases, leaving 16 bases between the germline ends. Germline-derived CDR1 and CDR2 are LNHDA and SQIVND (reference sequence). The CDR3: CASTPPTGLYGYTF. The DNA for the CDR3 is TGTGCCAGTACCCCCCCGACAGGCCTCTATGGCTACACCTTC.

V and J are TRBV7-8 and TRBJ2-3; 9 nucleotides align to TRBD2. CDR3 length: 18 amino acids. V gave up 5 bases and J gave up 0 bases; unmatched junction bases: 12. Looked up from germline, CDR1 is SGHVS and CDR2 is FQNEAQ. The CDR3 spells CASSPATRGGLSTDTQYF. CDR3 DNA sequence: TGTGCCAGCAGCCCCGCGACGCGGGGGGGCCTCAGCACAGATACGCAGTATTTT.